This T cell receptor (beta chain) emerged from a study of low-dose radiotherapy and immunotherapy resistance in tumors. Study-level background: Every two weeks patients got nivolumab 240 mg flat dose, plus ipilimumab 1 mg/kg every six weeks, intravenously. Daily oral aspirin at 300 mg began on cycle 1 day 1 and lasted four cycles.

Ten or more counts support this clonotype. Stated time point: after trial treatment. Regarding treatment: LDRT plus nivolumab, ipilimumab, low-dose cyclophosphamide and aspirin (RACIN trial). Donors received nivolumab, ipilimumab, aspirin, low-dose cyclophosphamide and low-dose radiotherapy. V was shortened by 3 bases and J by 7 bases, with 9 bases between the two germline ends. Germline values: CDR1 LNHDA, CDR2 SQIVND (reference sequence). CDR3 length: 12 amino acids. Priming of first-strand cDNA relied on TRAV- and TRBV-specific primers (covering alpha and beta chains). TCRs were put through approximately 20 PCR cycles of amplification with Phusion. A constant-region primer and the V-primer adapter served as the primer pair. mRNA, after isolation, was amplified by in vitro transcription. TCRdb ran MiXCR on the reads and lists one entry per CDR3 protein. The sample yields 60,000 or so distinct CDR3 sequences, less than 30% seen once.

The sample here was PBMCs, taken after low-dose radiotherapy plus immunotherapy. The chain joins TRBV19 to TRBJ1-1, with TRBD1 as a possible D gene (5 bases). This receptor was obtained from a male donor with prostate cancer. The DNA of the CDR3 is TGTGCCAGTAGTATCGGGGGTTTTGAAGCTTTCTTT. It codes for CASSIGGFEAFF.